The rows below give T cell receptor beta chains drawn from one sample of a study of T cell repertoires in cytomegalovirus infection. Via MiXCR, TCRdb re-called the reads, giving one row per CDR3 protein. This table has some 800,000 distinct CDR3 sequences, 29% appearing once. For these receptors, no antigen is known. Sample: cultured CD8+ T cells from PBMCs, taken from culture after CMV antigen stimulation. The receptors come from a human donor in good health (CMV status not recorded). Some clones in this sample may be carry-over from other donors' samples. Each CDR3 is given with its conserved first and last residue. A D gene is named only where the DNA matches it firmly. Size values are once, few and many counts, or a class for expanded clones, and some rows have none.

abundance,d_gene,j_gene,len,v_gene,CDR3aa,CDR3nt
-,-,TRBJ2-2,13,TRBV7-6,CASSYGYTGELFF,TGTGCCAGCAGCTATGGCTACACCGGGGAGCTGTTTTTT
-,-,TRBJ2-2,14,TRBV7-6,CASSHADRPGELFF,TGTGCCAGCAGCCACGCCGACAGGCCCGGGGAGCTGTTTTTT
many,TRBD1,TRBJ1-1,11,TRBV19,CASSTGAEAFF,TGTGCCAGTTCGACAGGGGCTGAAGCTTTCTTT
few,-,TRBJ1-1,11,TRBV11-1,CASSSQEAAFF,TGTGCCAGCAGTTCACAGGAGGCAGCTTTCTTT
-,-,TRBJ1-2,15,TRBV20-1,CSAMGETRMNYGYTF,TGCAGTGCTATGGGCGAGACAAGAATGAACTATGGCTACACCTTC
few,TRBD1,TRBJ2-7,16,TRBV4-1,CASSQDPDRAAYEQYF,TGCGCCAGCAGCCAAGATCCCGACAGGGCCGCCTACGAGCAGTACTTC
-,TRBD1,TRBJ1-1,13,TRBV19,CASSGTVNTEAFF,TGTGCCAGTAGTGGGACAGTGAACACTGAAGCTTTCTTT
once,-,TRBJ1-2,15,TRBV9,CASSDPGGGDYGYTF,TGTGCCAGCAGCGACCCTGGGGGGGGCGACTATGGCTACACCTTC
few,-,TRBJ2-4,19,TRBV7-2,CASSLNRVSGADGKNIQYF,TGTGCCAGCAGCTTAAATCGAGTATCAGGGGCTGATGGCAAAAACATTCAGTACTTC
few,-,TRBJ1-3,13,TRBV12-3/TRBV12-4,CASSLPLGDTIYF,TGTGCCAGCAGTTTACCTCTGGGGGACACCATATATTTT
-,TRBD1,TRBJ2-6,17,TRBV12-3/TRBV12-4,CASRPRDRASGANVLTF,TGTGCCAGCAGACCCCGAGACAGGGCCTCTGGGGCCAACGTCCTGACTTTC
-,-,TRBJ1-1,15,TRBV27,CASSPQGFGNTEAFF,TGTGCCAGCAGTCCCCAGGGGTTTGGGAACACTGAAGCTTTCTTT
many,-,TRBJ1-2,17,TRBV7-2,CASSPRHLQGPNYGYTF,TGTGCCAGCAGCCCCCGCCACCTACAGGGACCTAACTATGGCTACACCTTC
many,TRBD1,TRBJ1-1,15,TRBV7-9,CASSPQGVWNTEAFF,TGTGCCAGCAGCCCCCAGGGGGTCTGGAACACTGAAGCTTTCTTT
few,TRBD1,TRBJ1-1,14,TRBV7-9,CASSSATGDGVAFF,TGTGCCAGCAGCTCCGCGACAGGGGATGGGGTAGCTTTCTTT
-,-,TRBJ2-1,15,TRBV2,CASSRPGLSYNEQFF,TGTGCCAGCAGCCGCCCGGGACTCTCCTACAATGAGCAGTTCTTC
-,-,TRBJ2-1,14,TRBV7-2,CASSPLDGLNEQFF,TGTGCCAGCAGCCCTCTGGACGGGCTCAATGAGCAGTTCTTC
-,-,TRBJ2-1,11,TRBV7-6,CASRGVNEQFF,TGTGCCAGTCGAGGGGTCAATGAGCAGTTCTTC
-,TRBD1,TRBJ2-1,16,TRBV28,CASSLAWDRGWDEQFF,TGTGCCAGCAGCCTAGCGTGGGACAGGGGATGGGATGAGCAGTTCTTC
-,TRBD1,TRBJ1-3,16,TRBV20-1,CSARSGTGGFGNTIYF,TGCAGTGCTAGATCGGGGACAGGGGGCTTCGGAAACACCATATATTTT
few,TRBD1,TRBJ1-2,14,TRBV5-5,CASTTGDSPYGYTF,TGTGCCAGCACCACTGGGGACAGCCCCTATGGCTACACCTTC
-,TRBD1,TRBJ2-1,14,TRBV20-1,CSAQSGGYGNEQFF,TGCAGTGCTCAATCAGGGGGTTACGGCAATGAGCAGTTCTTC
-,TRBD1,TRBJ2-7,12,TRBV5-3,CASSLGGDRVYF,TGTGCCAGCAGCCTTGGAGGGGACAGGGTCTACTTC
-,-,TRBJ1-1,13,TRBV27,CASNSGVNTEAFF,TGTGCCAGCAACTCGGGGGTAAACACTGAAGCTTTCTTT
many,-,TRBJ2-1,15,TRBV7-8,CASSLTGGKNNEQFF,TGTGCCAGCAGCTTAACCGGGGGAAAAAACAATGAGCAGTTCTTC
many,TRBD2,TRBJ2-1,18,TRBV7-9,CASSLPPGAGGRANEQFF,TGTGCCAGCAGCTTACCACCCGGGGCGGGGGGTAGGGCCAATGAGCAGTTCTTC
-,-,TRBJ2-5,12,TRBV20-1,CSARDSGETQYF,TGCAGTGCTAGAGATTCAGGGGAGACCCAGTACTTC
-,TRBD1,TRBJ2-3,15,TRBV4-3,CASSRSQGARDTQYF,TGCGCCAGCAGCCGGTCGCAGGGGGCGCGGGATACGCAGTATTTT
-,TRBD2,TRBJ2-3,15,TRBV7-8,CASSLQRGARDTQYF,TGTGCCAGCAGCTTACAGCGGGGGGCCAGAGATACGCAGTATTTT
-,TRBD2,TRBJ2-2,15,TRBV9,CASSVTSANTGELFF,TGTGCCAGCAGCGTCACTAGCGCCAACACCGGGGAGCTGTTTTTT